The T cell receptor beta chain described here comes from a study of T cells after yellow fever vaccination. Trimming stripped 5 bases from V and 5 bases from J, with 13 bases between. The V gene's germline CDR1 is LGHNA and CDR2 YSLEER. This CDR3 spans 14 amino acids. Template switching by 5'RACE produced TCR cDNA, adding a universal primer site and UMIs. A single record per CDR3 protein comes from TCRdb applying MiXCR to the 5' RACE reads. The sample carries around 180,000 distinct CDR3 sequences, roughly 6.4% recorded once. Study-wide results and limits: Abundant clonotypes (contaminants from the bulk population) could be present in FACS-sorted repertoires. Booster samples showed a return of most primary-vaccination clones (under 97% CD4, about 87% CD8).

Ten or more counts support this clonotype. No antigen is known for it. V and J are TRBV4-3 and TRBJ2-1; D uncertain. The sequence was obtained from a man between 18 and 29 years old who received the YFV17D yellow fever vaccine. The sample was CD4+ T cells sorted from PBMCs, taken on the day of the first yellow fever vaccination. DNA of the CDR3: TGCGCCAGCAGCGCCACATCAGCTGACAATGAGCAGTTCTTC. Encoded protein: CASSATSADNEQFF.